This TCR beta chain was retrieved from a study of human T cells and chemical hapten exposure. Study context: Patches that contained 0.01% DPC were applied to the upper back and read at 6 days. Study results and limitations: DPC sensitization did not alter TCRs above 1 in 1000 frequency.

Library preparation tagged each individual cDNA molecule with a unique molecular identifier. From the RACE reads, TCRdb called clonotypes with MiXCR, one entry per CDR3 protein. Seen here are about 40,000 distinct CDR3 sequences, less than 3.5% observed once, and the top ten hold more than 6.5%. The time point was: patch test 2, 6 weeks after DPC sensitization. The treatment here: therapeutic diphenylcyclopropenone sensitization with weekly scalp DPC. CDR1 and CDR2 from the germline V gene are SNHLY and FYNNEI. The V and J ends lost 2 bases and 5 bases, in that order; junction bases with no gene match: 7. CDR3 length: 15 amino acids. This clonotype was detected many times. The antigen is not known.

The V gene is TRBV2, the J gene TRBJ1-1; 8 bases match TRBD1. This TCR derives from a middle-aged man with alopecia areata. Some clones in this sample may be carry-over from other donors' samples. The sample in question was whole blood, obtained in connection with sensitization to the hapten diphenylcyclopropenone (DPC). CDR3 residues: CASSEHRGLGTEAFF. The CDR3, as DNA: TGTGCCAGCAGTGAACACAGGGGGTTAGGGACTGAAGCTTTCTTT.